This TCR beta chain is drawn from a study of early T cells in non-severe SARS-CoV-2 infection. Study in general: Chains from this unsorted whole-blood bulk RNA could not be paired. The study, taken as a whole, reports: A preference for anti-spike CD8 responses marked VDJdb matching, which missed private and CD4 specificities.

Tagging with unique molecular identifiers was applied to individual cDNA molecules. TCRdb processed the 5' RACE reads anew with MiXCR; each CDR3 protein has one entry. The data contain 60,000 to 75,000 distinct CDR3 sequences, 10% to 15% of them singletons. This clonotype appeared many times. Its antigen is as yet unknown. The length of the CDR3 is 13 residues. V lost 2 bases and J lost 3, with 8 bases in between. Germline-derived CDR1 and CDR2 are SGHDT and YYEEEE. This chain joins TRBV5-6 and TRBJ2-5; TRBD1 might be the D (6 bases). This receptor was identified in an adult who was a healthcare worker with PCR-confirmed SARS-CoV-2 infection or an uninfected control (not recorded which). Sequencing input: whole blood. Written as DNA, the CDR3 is TGTGCCAGCAGCTTTGGACAGAAAGAGACCCAGTACTTC. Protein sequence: CASSFGQKETQYF.